This TCR delta chain was sequenced for a study of Vδ1+ human thymocytes. Whole-study results and caveats: Despite high sort purity, 20% to 25% of thymic T cell receptor delta sequences were Vdelta2. In the thymus, TRG and TRD repertoires looked highly polyclonal with Gaussian CDR3 lengths.

Extracted RNA was reverse transcribed into cDNA. CDR3 amplicons came from multiplex PCR with pooled V-gene forward and constant-region reverse primers. TCRdb reanalysed the multiplex PCR reads with CATT. The data show approximately 58,000 delta-chain clones, about 14% seen once. Note on this clone: Its target is unknown.

This CDR3 region has 23 residues. Germline V gene data show CDR1 as TSWWSYY and CDR2 as QGS. V trimming: 0 bases; J trimming: 0 bases; junction bases outside the gene matches: 24. The rearrangement joins TRDV1 to TRDJ1; 8 bases are a match to TRDD3. The TCR was taken from a girl under three years old who had congenital heart surgery. Sequenced: Vdelta1+ gamma-delta thymocytes from the thymus. The subset: FACS-sorted CD3+ TCRalphabeta- TCRVdelta1+ TCRVdelta2- thymocytes. This CDR3 is CALGELAYSKKLLGVKYTDKLIF. As DNA, the CDR3 is TGTGCTCTTGGGGAACTAGCTTACTCGAAGAAGTTACTGGGGGTCAAGTACACCGATAAACTCATCTTT.